Below, 28 T cell receptor beta chains from the same sample are listed, as sequenced in a study of radiotherapy plus CTLA-4 blockade in lung cancer. Assay: immunoSEQ multiplex PCR; the TCRdb copy retains only in-frame clones and omits some. The table lists approximately 98,000 clones, around 86% of them singletons, with under 4% in the top ten. Sequences were derived from peripheral blood, sampled from a patient treated with radiotherapy plus ipilimumab. These receptors came from a human donor with non-small cell lung cancer who had a partial response to radiotherapy plus ipilimumab.

The rearrangement links TRBV27 to TRBJ2-3; TRBD2 aligns across 7 bases. In germline, CDR1 is MNHEY, CDR2 SMNVEV (reference sequence). The CDR3 spans 14 residues. V shed 7 bases, J shed 4 bases, and the junction held 8 bases outside the gene matches. The CDR3 DNA sequence: TGTGCCAGCACGGGCGGGAGTAAGGCAGATACGCAGTATTTT. Translating it yields CASTGGSKADTQYF.

This chain uses TRBV7-2 with TRBJ2-7; 7 bases fit TRBD1. Germline CDR1 reads SGHTA; CDR2 reads FQGNSA. The CDR3 is 14 residues long. Unmatched junction bases numbered 11, after V lost 10 bases and J lost 2 bases. In nucleotides, the CDR3 is TGTGCCATCCGTACAGGGGCCGGGCCCTACGAGCAGTACTTC. It codes for CAIRTGAGPYEQYF.

The table lists this clone with a few counts. The chain combines TRBV28 with TRBJ2-1, with D hard to call. Trimming took off 5 bases at V and 14 bases at J, with 13 bases between the two ends. Germline CDR1 is MDHEN and CDR2 is SYDVKM. The CDR3 is 11 amino acids. CDR3 coding DNA: TGTGCCAGCAGTCCCTCTCGGGTTGAGTTCTTC. This codes for CASSPSRVEFF.

The rearrangement uses TRBV19 and TRBJ1-6; possibly TRBD1 for D (5 bases). Trimming shortened V by 10 bases and J by 8 bases, and 15 bases separated the two germline ends. Germline CDR1 is LNHDA and CDR2 is SQIVND (reference sequence). The CDR3 spans 13 residues. This CDR3 is CAIAPGPDSPLHF. CDR3 DNA sequence: TGTGCCATCGCCCCAGGGCCAGATTCACCCCTCCACTTT.

The sample holds a few counts of this clone. V and J are TRBV6-5 and TRBJ1-1; the D is unclear. The V gene's germline CDR1 is MNHEY and CDR2 SVGAGI. The CDR3 has 15 amino acids. V lost 0 bases to trimming and J lost 0 bases, with 8 bases between them. The DNA of the CDR3 is TGTGCCAGCAGTTACTCGTGGCGGATGAACACTGAAGCTTTCTTT. Translation: CASSYSWRMNTEAFF.

The chain uses TRBV7-8 and TRBJ2-1; 7 positions match TRBD1. This CDR3 is built from 17 residues. Germline V gene data show CDR1 as SGHVS and CDR2 as FQNEAQ. Losses at the gene ends were 5 bases for V and 0 bases for J; bases not matched to a gene: 10. The CDR3 DNA reads TGTGCCAGCAGCCCAAAACAGGGGACCCGCTCCTACAATGAGCAGTTCTTC. Translating gives CASSPKQGTRSYNEQFF.

This clone was detected once. The V and J genes are TRBV6-1 and TRBJ1-5; D ambiguous. The CDR3 consists of 12 residues. Germline-derived CDR1 and CDR2 are MNHNS and SASEGT. Trimming stripped 3 bases from V and 4 bases from J, with 4 bases between. The CDR3 region is CASSDTNQPQHF. For the CDR3, the DNA is TGTGCCAGCAGTGACACTAATCAGCCCCAGCATTTT.

This chain uses TRBV30 with TRBJ1-4; D is ambiguous. V was pared by 3 bases and J by 4 bases, with 9 bases between. The CDR3 loop spans 13 amino acids. CDR1 is GTSNPN, CDR2 SVGIG, per germline (reference sequence). CDR3 coding DNA: TGTGCCTGGAGGGCACGCGGTAATGAAAAACTGTTTTTT. Its protein product is CAWRARGNEKLFF.

This chain links TRBV2 with TRBJ1-2; D remains ambiguous. CDR3 length: 13 residues. Deletions cut 3 bases from V and 7 bases from J, with 12 bases between. CDR1 and CDR2 (germline): SNHLY, FYNNEI. As DNA, the CDR3 is TGTGCCAGCAGTGATAGAGGGAGCGGTGGCTACACCTTC. Its protein is CASSDRGSGGYTF.

The chain joins TRBV5-1 to TRBJ2-1, with D possibly TRBD2 on 6 matching bases. CDR1 and CDR2 from the germline V gene are SGHRS and YFSETQ. V was trimmed by 2 bases and J by 7 bases, leaving 13 bases between them. There are 14 residues in the CDR3. In DNA, the CDR3 is TGCGCCAGCAGCTTCGGGGGAGCTCGGAATGAGCAGTTCTTC. Protein: CASSFGGARNEQFF.

The chain joins TRBV28 to TRBJ2-5, with D perhaps TRBD1 (5 bases). V lost 10 bases and J 2 bases, leaving 17 bases between the germline ends. CDR1 and CDR2 from the germline V gene are MDHEN and SYDVKM. There are 14 residues in the CDR3. The CDR3 spells CATRGAAVQETQYF. The CDR3 nucleotides are TGTGCCACGCGTGGGGCAGCAGTACAAGAGACCCAGTACTTC.

Only one count was recorded for this clone. J is TRBJ2-6 and V is TRBV6-4; possibly TRBD2 for D (5 bases). The CDR3 runs to 16 residues. Trimming left V 5 bases short and J 4 bases short, with 15 bases between. Per germline, CDR1 MRHNA and CDR2 SNTAGT. In DNA, the CDR3 is TGTGCCAGCAGTCGGGAACACCGGCTGGGGGCCAACGTCCTGACTTTC. The encoded protein is CASSREHRLGANVLTF.

The rearrangement joins TRBV10-3 to TRBJ2-2; the D is unclear. Germline V gives CDR1 ENHRY, CDR2 SYGVKD. The V end was cut by 4 bases, the J end by 0 bases, with 9 bases between. This CDR3 is built from 15 residues. The CDR3 coding sequence is TGTGCCATCAGTGGAGAGCCCCCGAACACCGGGGAGCTGTTTTTT. The encoded protein is CAISGEPPNTGELFF.

The genes are TRBV6-5 and TRBJ1-6; 7 bases are shared with TRBD1. This CDR3 has 15 residues. Trimming at V came to 2 bases and at J to 5 bases, leaving 3 bases not matched to a gene. Germline V lookup: CDR1 MNHEY, CDR2 SVGAGI. The CDR3 region is CASSYGTADNSPLHF. In nucleotides, the CDR3 is TGTGCCAGCAGTTACGGGACAGCTGATAATTCACCCCTCCACTTT.

The chain carries TRBV10-1 and TRBJ2-1, with 7 positions matching TRBD2. Trimming cost V 6 bases and J 6 bases; bases outside gene matches: 11. The CDR3 sequence is 15 residues long. Germline CDR1 reads WNHNN; CDR2 reads SYGVQD (reference sequence). CDR3 residues: CASSVSSGRPNEQFF. The CDR3 nucleotides are TGCGCCAGCAGCGTATCTAGCGGCCGCCCCAATGAGCAGTTCTTC.

This clone has only one observation. V is TRBV28 and J is TRBJ2-1; the match to TRBD2 covers 7 bases. This CDR3 spans 15 amino acids. Germline CDR1 and CDR2: MDHEN and SYDVKM. The V and J ends lost 3 bases and 5 bases, in that order; junction bases with no gene match: 7. The CDR3 sequence is CASSFGAGRNNEQFF. The DNA for the CDR3 is TGTGCCAGCAGTTTCGGAGCGGGGCGTAACAATGAGCAGTTCTTC.

This clone was found once. The chain links TRBV11-3 to TRBJ2-7; D perhaps matches TRBD1 (6 bases). From germline, CDR1 is SGHNT and CDR2 YENEEA. V was trimmed by 3 bases and J by 0 bases, leaving 9 bases between them. The CDR3 loop spans 14 amino acids. CDR3 residues: CASSLEGGSYEQYF. The CDR3 region has the DNA TGTGCCAGCAGCTTGGAAGGGGGCTCCTACGAGCAGTACTTC.

The gene calls are TRBV5-5 and TRBJ2-3; D possibly corresponds to TRBD1 (7 bases). V lost 7 bases to trimming and J lost 0 bases, with 12 bases between them. The CDR3 sequence is 14 residues long. Germline CDR1 SGHKS, CDR2 YYEKEE (reference sequence). The CDR3 spells CASHRGLSTDTQYF. CDR3 DNA sequence: TGTGCCAGCCACAGGGGACTTAGCACAGATACGCAGTATTTT.

The V gene is TRBV7-6, the J gene TRBJ2-3; TRBD2 matches at 8 bases. The CDR3 is 15 amino acids. The J segment lost 1 base and the V segment lost 5 bases, leaving 5 bases of the junction unmatched. Looked up from germline, CDR1 is SGHVS and CDR2 is FNYEAQ. CDR3 coding DNA: TGTGCCAGCAGCCGGACTAGCAGTCGCACAGATACGCAGTATTTT. It codes for CASSRTSSRTDTQYF.

The chain links TRBV11-2 to TRBJ2-1; D unresolved. The CDR3 has 14 amino acids. The V end was cut by 10 bases, the J end by 1 base, with 14 bases between. Germline values: CDR1 SGHAT, CDR2 FQNNGV. The CDR3 nucleotides are TGTGCCACCGCGTGGTCGTTATCCTACAATGAGCAGTTCTTC. It translates to CATAWSLSYNEQFF.

The rearrangement links TRBV7-9 to TRBJ1-2; 7 bases are a match to TRBD1. Germline values: CDR1 SEHNR, CDR2 FQNEAQ (reference sequence). The CDR3 has 16 residues. With V trimmed by 5 bases and J by 4 bases, 13 bases remained unmatched. The CDR3 DNA sequence: TGTGCCAGCAGCAGACTGGGACAGACCCCAATCTATGGCTACACCTTC. It encodes CASSRLGQTPIYGYTF.

The J gene is TRBJ1-2, the V gene TRBV5-1; TRBD1 agrees at 9 bases. Germline values: CDR1 SGHRS, CDR2 YFSETQ. V was pared by 0 bases and J by 6 bases, with 12 bases of the junction left unmatched. CDR3 size: 17 residues. CDR3 amino acids: CASSLVTGGAGSHGYTF. CDR3 sequence (DNA): TGCGCCAGCAGCTTGGTAACAGGGGGCGCGGGTAGTCATGGCTACACCTTC.

The rearrangement joins TRBV10-1 to TRBJ2-5; no clear D. The ends were cut back, 4 bases at V and 4 bases at J, with 10 bases in the middle. CDR3 length: 13 residues. Per the germline V gene, CDR1 is WNHNN and CDR2 is SYGVQD (reference sequence). The CDR3 is CASSGAAGETQYF. CDR3 DNA sequence: TGCGCCAGCAGTGGGGCCGCCGGAGAGACCCAGTACTTC.

The chain employs TRBV29-1 and TRBJ2-7; perhaps TRBD2 as D (6 bases). V was cut by 1 base and J by 1 base, with 17 bases left in between. Germline CDR1 reads SQVTM; CDR2 reads ANQGSEA. CDR3 length: 16 residues. CDR3 protein: CSVEARGPSASYEQYF. The CDR3 DNA reads as TGCAGCGTTGAAGCTCGTGGCCCTAGCGCGTCCTACGAGCAGTACTTC.

This chain links TRBV7-8 with TRBJ2-1, with 16 bases that match TRBD2. CDR3 length: 15 amino acids. The J segment lost 8 bases and the V segment lost 3 bases, leaving 1 base of the junction unmatched. Germline V gene sequence: CDR1 SGHVS, CDR2 FQNEAQ. The CDR3 sequence: CASSLGLAGGDEQFF. CDR3 in DNA: TGTGCCAGCAGCTTGGGACTAGCGGGAGGGGATGAGCAGTTCTTC.

The J gene is TRBJ1-2, the V gene TRBV30, with D maybe TRBD1 (5 bases). From germline, CDR1 is GTSNPN and CDR2 SVGIG (reference sequence). The V gene lost 2 bases and the J gene lost 7 bases, with 17 bases spanning the gap. The CDR3 covers 14 residues. CDR3 sequence reads: CAWSSRGRSSGYTF. CDR3 DNA sequence: TGTGCCTGGAGTTCAAGGGGCCGCTCATCTGGCTACACCTTC.

This chain uses TRBV7-2 with TRBJ2-3; 7 nucleotides match TRBD1. The germline V gene has CDR1 SGHTA and CDR2 FQGNSA. This CDR3 comprises 13 residues. Trimming took 5 bases from V and 7 from J; bases not matched to a gene: 6. The CDR3 DNA reads as TGTGCCAGCAGCCGACAGGGTTCAAATACGCAGTATTTT. It yields the protein CASSRQGSNTQYF.

The chain is built from TRBV28 and TRBJ2-7; 9 positions agree with TRBD1. The germline V gene encodes CDR1 MDHEN and CDR2 SYDVKM. Trimming cost V 7 bases and J 8 bases; bases outside gene matches: 12. CDR3 length: 14 residues. This chain's CDR3 is CASTPPGQGPQQYF. The CDR3 region has the DNA TGTGCCAGCACCCCACCGGGACAGGGACCCCAGCAGTACTTC.